This TCR beta chain was observed in a study of cytomegalovirus exposure and HLA in healthy donors. The study ran its PCR with 60 Vbeta and 13 Jbeta primers. Generated by immunoSEQ multiplex PCR, the TCRdb table keeps only in-frame clones and is missing some. The sample lists about 190,000 clones, approximately 80% occurring once. Comments on this clone: Its specificity is unknown.

Whole-study results and caveats: In the analysis, some V segments, TRBV6-2 and TRBV6-3 included, were excluded as indistinguishable.

This CDR3 spans 15 amino acids. Germline loops: CDR1 SEHNR, CDR2 FQNEAQ (reference sequence). Trimming took 6 bases from V and 5 from J; bases not matched to a gene: 7. The gene calls are TRBV7-9 and TRBJ2-1; 10 positions match TRBD1. The sequence was obtained from a woman in her twenties or thirties in good health and CMV-seronegative. The sample consisted of PBMCs. CDR3 region: CASRRGQGFDNEQFF. The CDR3 DNA reads as TGTGCCAGCAGAAGGGGACAGGGGTTCGACAATGAGCAGTTCTTC. The entire variable domain, with the rest obtained from reference TRBV7-9 and TRBJ2-1, is as follows: DTGVSQNPRHKITKRGQNVTFRCDPISEHNRLYWYRQTLGQGPEFLTYFQNEAQLEKSRLLSDRFSAERPKGSFSTLEIQRTEQGDSAMYLCASRRGQGFDNEQFFGPGTRLTVL.